This T cell receptor (beta chain) comes out of a study of blood T cell repertoires in COVID-19. The wider study: Donors in the United States, Italy and Spain gave samples during acute or convalescent COVID-19. In each case, the material was cDNA or gDNA derived from T cells, B-cell-depleted T cells, or PBMCs.

Per the original methods: Nucleated cell number was recorded as an estimate derived from reference gene primer amplification. Assay used: immunoSEQ multiplex PCR; TCRdb lists only in-frame clones, some missing. That table furnishes V, J and clone size, whereas the DNA furnished D and trimming. The sample holds about 200,000 clones, approximately 88% seen once. Only a few counts were recorded for this clone. Sequenced material: peripheral blood. The TCR originated in a man between 60 and 75 years old who had recovered from COVID-19.

The CDR3 DNA reads as TGTGCCAGTAGTTCGGCGGGGGGGGGATACGAGCAGTACTTC. Residues: CASSSAGGGYEQYF. The chain couples TRBV19 to TRBJ2-7; 9 bases line up with TRBD2. The V gene's germline CDR1 is LNHDA and CDR2 SQIVND (reference sequence). V lost 5 bases, J lost 4 bases, and 6 bases stayed unmatched. The CDR3 is made up of 14 amino acids.